This is a list of T cell receptor beta chains from one sample in a study of shared clonotypes between healthy human individuals. TCRdb keeps only in-frame clones here, not all; method: immunoSEQ multiplex PCR. The sample consists of 2 million to 2.5 million clones, under 95% of them appearing once. Sample: naive CD4+ T cells from PBMCs. The receptors shown here come from a man between 18 and 35 years old in good health. Some clones in this sample may be carry-over from other donors' samples. Each CDR3 is given with its conserved first and last residue. Fields, in order: clone size, V gene, D gene, J gene, CDR3 length, CDR3 protein, CDR3 DNA. D genes are given only for firm matches. Size is omitted from some rows. Given values are once, few, many or a class for expanded clones.

clone size: -
V gene: TRBV29-1
D gene: TRBD1
J gene: TRBJ2-3
CDR3 length: 12
CDR3 protein: CSVQASRGSRVF
CDR3 DNA: TGCAGCGTACAAGCGAGCAGGGGGAGTCGGGTTTTT

clone size: -
V gene: TRBV9
D gene: TRBD1
J gene: TRBJ1-5
CDR3 length: 14
CDR3 protein: CASSLIGGDQPQHF
CDR3 DNA: TGTGCCAGCAGCCTCATAGGGGGCGATCAGCCCCAGCATTTT

clone size: -
V gene: TRBV6-1
D gene: -
J gene: TRBJ2-1
CDR3 length: 11
CDR3 protein: CASRKYNEQFF
CDR3 DNA: TGTGCCAGCAGAAAATACAATGAGCAGTTCTTC

clone size: -
V gene: TRBV28
D gene: -
J gene: TRBJ1-5
CDR3 length: 12
CDR3 protein: CASREGGQPQHF
CDR3 DNA: TGTGCCAGCAGGGAGGGAGGACAGCCCCAGCATTTT

clone size: -
V gene: TRBV27
D gene: -
J gene: TRBJ2-7
CDR3 length: 14
CDR3 protein: CASRRGVGAYEQYF
CDR3 DNA: TGTGCCAGCCGGCGAGGTGTGGGAGCCTACGAGCAGTACTTC

clone size: -
V gene: TRBV30
D gene: TRBD2
J gene: TRBJ2-1
CDR3 length: 17
CDR3 protein: CAWRPEKKRDHYNEQFF
CDR3 DNA: TGTGCCTGGAGACCCGAAAAAAAGCGGGACCACTACAATGAGCAGTTCTTC

clone size: once
V gene: TRBV19
D gene: TRBD1
J gene: TRBJ1-2
CDR3 length: 13
CDR3 protein: CASSLGRTGGDTF
CDR3 DNA: TGTGCCAGTAGCTTGGGCCGGACAGGGGGCGACACCTTC

clone size: -
V gene: TRBV5-1
D gene: -
J gene: TRBJ2-1
CDR3 length: 15
CDR3 protein: CASSTLGGLNNEQFF
CDR3 DNA: TGCGCCAGCAGTACCCTCGGGGGCCTCAACAATGAGCAGTTCTTC

clone size: -
V gene: TRBV18
D gene: -
J gene: TRBJ2-2
CDR3 length: 15
CDR3 protein: CASSPTLDGTGELFF
CDR3 DNA: TGTGCCAGCTCACCTACACTGGACGGCACCGGGGAGCTGTTTTTT

clone size: -
V gene: TRBV4-1
D gene: -
J gene: TRBJ2-7
CDR3 length: 13
CDR3 protein: CASSYGTPYEQYF
CDR3 DNA: TGCGCCAGCAGCTACGGGACACCGTACGAGCAGTACTTC

clone size: -
V gene: TRBV5-1
D gene: -
J gene: TRBJ2-5
CDR3 length: 15
CDR3 protein: CASSFLGGGEETQYF
CDR3 DNA: TGCGCCAGCAGCTTCCTGGGCGGAGGGGAAGAGACCCAGTACTTC

clone size: -
V gene: TRBV7-2
D gene: TRBD2
J gene: TRBJ2-7
CDR3 length: 15
CDR3 protein: CASSLATSSTYEQYF
CDR3 DNA: TGTGCCAGCAGCTTAGCGACTAGCAGCACCTACGAGCAGTACTTC

clone size: -
V gene: TRBV5-1
D gene: TRBD1
J gene: TRBJ1-5
CDR3 length: 14
CDR3 protein: CASSPTGVDQPQHF
CDR3 DNA: TGCGCCAGCAGTCCAACAGGGGTTGATCAGCCCCAGCATTTT

clone size: -
V gene: TRBV10-3
D gene: -
J gene: TRBJ2-3
CDR3 length: 14
CDR3 protein: CAIGIVESTDTQYF
CDR3 DNA: TGTGCCATCGGGATAGTGGAAAGCACAGATACGCAGTATTTT

clone size: -
V gene: TRBV5-4
D gene: -
J gene: TRBJ1-1
CDR3 length: 13
CDR3 protein: CASSLKGQSEAFF
CDR3 DNA: TGTGCCAGCAGCTTGAAGGGCCAGAGTGAAGCTTTCTTT

clone size: -
V gene: TRBV9
D gene: TRBD1
J gene: TRBJ2-1
CDR3 length: 17
CDR3 protein: CASSVSPWTGMENEQFF
CDR3 DNA: TGTGCCAGCAGCGTATCCCCGTGGACAGGGATGGAAAATGAGCAGTTCTTC

clone size: -
V gene: TRBV4-1
D gene: TRBD2
J gene: TRBJ2-1
CDR3 length: 15
CDR3 protein: CASSRPGTTRNEQFF
CDR3 DNA: TGCGCCAGCAGCCGACCGGGGACTACTAGGAATGAGCAGTTCTTC

clone size: -
V gene: TRBV5-1
D gene: -
J gene: TRBJ2-4
CDR3 length: 14
CDR3 protein: CASSQALGKNIQYF
CDR3 DNA: TGCGCCAGCAGCCAGGCGTTAGGCAAAAACATTCAGTACTTC

clone size: -
V gene: TRBV13
D gene: -
J gene: TRBJ1-2
CDR3 length: 13
CDR3 protein: CASSLIRNYGYTF
CDR3 DNA: TGTGCCAGCAGCCTAATCCGAAACTATGGCTACACCTTC

clone size: -
V gene: TRBV29-1
D gene: TRBD1
J gene: TRBJ2-1
CDR3 length: 14
CDR3 protein: CSVRTGGGLGEQFF
CDR3 DNA: TGCAGCGTTAGGACAGGGGGAGGACTGGGTGAGCAGTTCTTC

clone size: once
V gene: TRBV4-3
D gene: -
J gene: TRBJ1-3
CDR3 length: 17
CDR3 protein: CASSQQRGYGSGNTIYF
CDR3 DNA: TGCGCCAGCAGCCAACAAAGGGGTTACGGGTCTGGAAACACCATATATTTT

clone size: -
V gene: TRBV7-3
D gene: TRBD1
J gene: TRBJ2-7
CDR3 length: 15
CDR3 protein: CASSLTGQGTYEQYF
CDR3 DNA: TGTGCCAGCAGCTTAACCGGACAGGGTACCTACGAGCAGTACTTC

clone size: -
V gene: TRBV29-1
D gene: TRBD1
J gene: TRBJ2-1
CDR3 length: 14
CDR3 protein: CSAGTGFVYNEQFF
CDR3 DNA: TGCAGCGCGGGGACAGGGTTTGTTTACAATGAGCAGTTCTTC

clone size: -
V gene: TRBV19
D gene: -
J gene: TRBJ1-3
CDR3 length: 14
CDR3 protein: CASGPVSAGNTIYF
CDR3 DNA: TGTGCCAGTGGTCCCGTTTCGGCTGGAAACACCATATATTTT

clone size: -
V gene: TRBV30
D gene: -
J gene: TRBJ2-1
CDR3 length: 13
CDR3 protein: CAWTEGSYNEQFF
CDR3 DNA: TGTGCCTGGACGGAGGGGTCCTACAATGAGCAGTTCTTC

clone size: -
V gene: TRBV6-1
D gene: -
J gene: TRBJ1-5
CDR3 length: 14
CDR3 protein: CASSDQGRYQPQHF
CDR3 DNA: TGTGCCAGCAGTGACCAGGGGAGGTACCAGCCCCAGCATTTT

clone size: -
V gene: TRBV6-4
D gene: TRBD2
J gene: TRBJ2-1
CDR3 length: 15
CDR3 protein: CAGSQGLAGVQEQFF
CDR3 DNA: TGTGCCGGAAGTCAGGGGCTAGCGGGAGTACAGGAGCAGTTCTTC

clone size: -
V gene: TRBV5-1
D gene: -
J gene: TRBJ2-7
CDR3 length: 13
CDR3 protein: CASCRPESYEQYF
CDR3 DNA: TGCGCCAGCTGCCGTCCGGAGTCCTACGAGCAGTACTTC

clone size: -
V gene: TRBV25-1
D gene: TRBD1
J gene: TRBJ2-7
CDR3 length: 14
CDR3 protein: CASSESGTAYEQYF
CDR3 DNA: TGTGCCAGCAGTGAATCCGGGACAGCTTACGAGCAGTACTTC

clone size: -
V gene: TRBV9
D gene: -
J gene: TRBJ2-2
CDR3 length: 15
CDR3 protein: CASSPRESYTGELFF
CDR3 DNA: TGTGCCAGCAGCCCTAGGGAGTCGTACACCGGGGAGCTGTTTTTT

clone size: once
V gene: TRBV5-1
D gene: TRBD1
J gene: TRBJ2-5
CDR3 length: 16
CDR3 protein: CASSLADRGRQETQYF
CDR3 DNA: TGCGCCAGCAGCTTGGCCGACAGGGGAAGGCAAGAGACCCAGTACTTC

clone size: -
V gene: TRBV6-4
D gene: -
J gene: TRBJ1-2
CDR3 length: 13
CDR3 protein: CASSDAKGLGYTF
CDR3 DNA: TGTGCCAGCAGTGACGCAAAAGGGCTTGGCTACACCTTC

clone size: -
V gene: TRBV9
D gene: -
J gene: TRBJ2-1
CDR3 length: 15
CDR3 protein: CASSVTSASYNEQFF
CDR3 DNA: TGTGCCAGCAGCGTAACGAGCGCCTCCTACAATGAGCAGTTCTTC

clone size: -
V gene: TRBV7-3
D gene: -
J gene: TRBJ2-2
CDR3 length: 14
CDR3 protein: CASSSPSLPGELFF
CDR3 DNA: TGTGCCAGCAGCTCCCCCAGTCTGCCCGGGGAGCTGTTTTTT

clone size: -
V gene: TRBV28
D gene: -
J gene: TRBJ2-7
CDR3 length: 14
CDR3 protein: CASSSSRGRSEQYF
CDR3 DNA: TGTGCCAGCAGTTCTTCCAGGGGAAGGAGTGAGCAGTACTTC